A single T cell receptor beta chain is shown here with its context. Its antigen is still unknown. The germline V gene encodes CDR1 MDHEN and CDR2 SYDVKM. V was clipped by 6 bases and J by 5 bases, with 16 bases between them. CDR3 length: 14 amino acids. This entry comes from a study of T cell repertoires in cytomegalovirus infection. Study in general: In the study, CMV epitopes included recently identified HLA-C-restricted and well-studied HLA-B-restricted ones. It was the public TCR beta signatures that indicated both CMV infection and matching HLA type. Study observations and caveats: HLA-C-restricted CMV clonotypes gave the most frequent clonotype in two of eight donors.

In TCRdb, the reads were re-called with MiXCR into one record per CDR3 protein. The sample consists of a few hundred thousand distinct CDR3 sequences, roughly 34% of them appearing once. Here the sequenced sample was cultured PBMCs, taken from culture after CMV antigen stimulation. The clonotype was recovered from a human donor in good health (CMV status not recorded). Some clones in this sample may be carry-over from other donors' samples. The chain has TRBV28 and TRBJ2-5; D may match TRBD1 or TRBD2 (6 bases each). The CDR3 here is CASSYPRGRETQYF. CDR3 DNA sequence: TGTGCCAGCAGCTATCCAAGGGGGAGGGAGACCCAGTACTTC.